This T cell receptor (beta chain) stems from a study of control samples from healthy donors and cancer patients. The length of the CDR3 is 14 residues. In germline, CDR1 is MGHRA, CDR2 YSYEKL. The V end was cut by 1 base, the J end by 6 bases, with 10 bases between. The assay was immunoSEQ multiplex PCR, and TCRdb's table has in-frame clones only and misses some. The repertoire includes 230,000 or so clones, around 94% of them detected once, and roughly 1.6% sits in the top ten. The rearrangement links TRBV4-1 to TRBJ1-5; no firm D call. The sequence derives from a man aged 50-60 years in good health. What was sequenced was blood. The CDR3 DNA reads TGCGCCAGCAGCCAAGTAACGGAAATTCAGCCCCAGCATTTT. Translating gives CASSQVTEIQPQHF.